These 16 T cell receptor beta chains were sequenced from one sample in a study of T cell repertoires in cytomegalovirus infection. TCRdb independently ran MiXCR on the reads; one entry per CDR3 protein. This sample has roughly 500,000 distinct CDR3 sequences, with about 15% found just once. What was sequenced was CD8+ T cells from PBMCs. Receptors were obtained from a human donor in good health (CMV status not recorded). Some clones in this sample may be carry-over from other donors' samples.

This clonotype came up many times. The gene calls are TRBV19 and TRBJ2-1; 10 nucleotides match TRBD2. Germline lookup yields CDR1 LNHDA and CDR2 SQIVND (reference sequence). The CDR3 covers 14 residues. V dropped 6 bases and J dropped 4; count of bases not matched to a gene: 3. The CDR3 DNA reads TGTGCCAGTAGCGGACTAGCGGTTTACAATGAGCAGTTCTTC. Protein product: CASSGLAVYNEQFF. Together with reference TRBV19 and TRBJ2-1, the CDR3 gives the full variable domain: DGGITQSPKYLFRKEGQNVTLSCEQNLNHDAMYWYRQDPGQGLRLIYYSQIVNDFQKGDIAEGYSVSREKKESFPLTVTSAQKNPTAFYLCASSGLAVYNEQFFGPGTRLTVL.

The rearrangement links TRBV4-2 to TRBJ1-1; TRBD1 is a possible D gene (6 bases). The germline V and J ends were trimmed by 0 bases and 4 bases, with 9 bases remaining between them. This CDR3 contains 14 residues. Germline V gives CDR1 LGHNA, CDR2 YNFKEQ. CDR3 protein: CASSQELGGTEAFF. As DNA, the CDR3 is TGTGCCAGCAGCCAAGAGTTAGGGGGCACTGAAGCTTTCTTT.

The V gene is TRBV15, the J gene TRBJ2-7, with D possibly being TRBD1 (6 bases). This CDR3 region has 14 residues. V was pared by 8 bases and J by 2 bases, with 16 bases between. CDR1 is LNHNV, CDR2 YYDKDF, per germline (reference sequence). CDR3 DNA sequence: TGTGCCACCTCCCCAGGGGCAGGGGCCTACGAGCAGTACTTC. The encoded protein is CATSPGAGAYEQYF.

The chain employs TRBV27 and TRBJ1-2; unclear D gene. CDR1 and CDR2 (germline): MNHEY, SMNVEV (reference sequence). The CDR3 runs to 14 residues. V lost 5 bases and J 5 bases, leaving 15 bases between the germline ends. The CDR3 nucleotides are TGTGCCAGCAGTCCGGACGGGGAAGGGTATGGCTACACCTTC. It translates to CASSPDGEGYGYTF.

This clonotype was seen repeatedly, ten times or more. The J gene is TRBJ2-7, the V gene TRBV12-3 or TRBV12-4; weak D call: TRBD1 (6 bases). Deletions cut 5 bases from V and 2 bases from J, with 13 bases between. The CDR3 is 14 residues long. The chain's CDR3 is CASSLRGYPYEQYF. CDR3 nucleotides: TGTGCCAGCAGTCTAAGGGGGTACCCCTACGAGCAGTACTTC.

This clonotype has ten or more counts. This chain links TRBV7-3 with TRBJ2-1; 11 nucleotides line up with TRBD2. CDR1 and CDR2 (germline): SGHTA, FQGTGA. The CDR3 extends over 15 amino acids. V shed 3 bases, J shed 8 bases, and the junction held 6 bases outside the gene matches. CDR3 in DNA: TGTGCCAGCAGCTTGCTAGCGGGGGGAACGGATGAGCAGTTCTTC. Its protein product is CASSLLAGGTDEQFF.

Many counts were recorded for this clonotype. V and J are TRBV7-8 and TRBJ1-2, with a weak D call TRBD1 (6 bases). CDR1 and CDR2 (germline): SGHVS, FQNEAQ. V lost 0 bases and J 6 bases, leaving 14 bases between the germline ends. The CDR3 runs 15 residues. DNA of the CDR3: TGTGCCAGCAGCTTAGCCGGACAGACCTTGAATGGCTACACCTTC. Translating it yields CASSLAGQTLNGYTF.

Note on this clonotype: A much larger clonotype is one base distant, so this may be a read error. V gene TRBV12-3 or TRBV12-4 combines with J gene TRBJ1-1; D gene unclear. This CDR3 has 15 amino acids. The V and J ends lost 9 bases and 0 bases respectively, with 17 bases between them. In DNA, the CDR3 is TGTGCCAGAAGTATTCCCGGCGGAATGAACACTGAAGCTTTCTTT. It is translated as CARSIPGGMNTEAFF.

This clonotype was observed at least ten times. This chain connects TRBV11-2 to TRBJ1-1, with a tentative D call TRBD1 (5 bases). The CDR3 is 17 amino acids. Germline loops: CDR1 SGHAT, CDR2 FQNNGV. V was shortened by 2 bases and J by 4 bases, with 20 bases between the two germline ends. In DNA form, the CDR3 reads TGTGCCAGCAGCTTATGGGTACGGGGAGGGGATAGCACTGAAGCTTTCTTT. It codes for CASSLWVRGGDSTEAFF. The full variable domain, with the rest looked up from reference TRBV11-2 and TRBJ1-1, is EAGVAQSPRYKIIEKRQSVAFWCNPISGHATLYWYQQILGQGPKLLIQFQNNGVVDDSQLPKDRFSAERLKGVDSTLKIQPAKLEDSAVYLCASSLWVRGGDSTEAFFGQGTRLTVV.

This clonotype was detected many times. V gene TRBV7-2 combines with J gene TRBJ2-1; D remains unclear. V lost 5 bases, J lost 3 bases, and 14 bases lay in between. Germline CDR1 reads SGHTA; CDR2 reads FQGNSA. The CDR3 runs 15 residues. CDR3 coding DNA: TGTGCCAGCAGCCAAGGCCGGAGTTACTACAATGAGCAGTTCTTC. Translating it yields CASSQGRSYYNEQFF.

This clonotype was detected many times. The V call is TRBV2, the J call TRBJ1-5; 8 bases are shared with TRBD1. The ends lost 4 bases at V and 0 bases at J; junction bases unmatched: 23. The CDR3 has 22 amino acids. Germline V gene sequence: CDR1 SNHLY, CDR2 FYNNEI. The CDR3 bases are TGTGCCAGCAGTGTCCCCGACTCCTTTGGGACAGGTCCGAATGATAGCAATCAGCCCCAGCATTTT. Translated: CASSVPDSFGTGPNDSNQPQHF.

This clonotype was seen repeatedly, ten times or more. The CDR3 sequence is CASSERARYYEQYF. The CDR3 bases are TGTGCCAGCAGCGAGAGGGCCAGATACTACGAGCAGTACTTC. V usage is TRBV7-8 and J usage is TRBJ2-7; D is perhaps TRBD2 (5 bases). The germline V and J ends were trimmed by 5 bases and 3 bases, with 14 bases remaining between them. Germline CDR1 is SGHVS and CDR2 is FQNEAQ. The CDR3 spans 14 residues. Drawing the rest from reference TRBV7-8 and TRBJ2-7, the complete variable domain is GAGVSQSPRYKVAKRGQDVALRCDPISGHVSLFWYQQALGQGPEFLTYFQNEAQLDKSGLPSDRFFAERPEGSVSTLKIQRTQQEDSAVYLCASSERARYYEQYFGPGTRLTVT.

This clonotype was counted many times. The chain's CDR3 is CASSLETDTQYF. For the CDR3, the DNA is TGTGCCAGCAGCTTAGAGACAGATACGCAGTATTTT. The gene calls are TRBV7-2 and TRBJ2-3; D unresolved. This CDR3 region has 12 residues. V lost 1 base and J 3 bases, leaving 2 bases between the germline ends. Germline V lookup: CDR1 SGHTA, CDR2 FQGNSA.

The chain employs TRBV20-1 and TRBJ2-1; D not resolved. Deletions cut 5 bases from V and 7 bases from J, with 6 bases between. Germline V gene data show CDR1 as DFQATT and CDR2 as SNEGSKA (reference sequence). This CDR3 has 10 residues. The CDR3 here is CSALTNEQFF. DNA for the CDR3: TGCAGTGCTCTCACAAATGAGCAGTTCTTC.

In its sample, this clonotype was seen many times. V gene TRBV6-1 combines with J gene TRBJ2-1; 12 bases match TRBD2. The V gene's germline CDR1 is MNHNS and CDR2 SASEGT. CDR3 length equals 15 residues. J gave up 10 bases and V 8 bases, and 12 bases lay outside the gene matches. The CDR3 DNA reads as TGTGCCAGCCAACTAGCGGGAGGCCCCACCAGGGAGCAGTTCTTC. The encoded protein is CASQLAGGPTREQFF.

The sample holds many counts of this clonotype. This chain joins TRBV6-2 or TRBV6-3 and TRBJ1-1, with D perhaps matching TRBD1 (5 bases). CDR1 and CDR2 from the germline V gene are MNHEY and SVGEGT. CDR3 length: 14 amino acids. V lost 1 base to trimming and J lost 6 bases, with 12 bases between them. The CDR3 region is CASSYWLEGAEAFF. The CDR3, as DNA: TGTGCCAGCAGTTACTGGTTGGAAGGGGCTGAAGCTTTCTTT.